This T cell receptor (beta chain) originates from a study of blood T cell repertoires in COVID-19. Study context: Acute-phase and convalescent COVID-19 samples originated in the United States, Italy and Spain.

Clones were read by immunoSEQ multiplex PCR, and TCRdb kept only the in-frame ones, dropping some. The table has 400,000 to 450,000 clones, about 91% seen once; the top ten hold over 9.5%. Those enrolled in Seattle joined during active infection and were followed longitudinally afterward. CDR1 is LGHNA, CDR2 YNFKEQ, per germline. J lost 6 bases, V lost 0 bases, and 8 bases had no gene match. The CDR3 totals 16 residues. The clonotype comes from a woman aged 45-59 years with COVID-19, enrolled during active disease. Sample: peripheral blood. V and J are TRBV4-2 and TRBJ2-3; TRBD2 matches 8 bases. The CDR3 DNA reads as TGTGCCAGCAGCCAAGATAGAGCGGGGGTCACGGATACGCAGTATTTT. Its protein is CASSQDRAGVTDTQYF.